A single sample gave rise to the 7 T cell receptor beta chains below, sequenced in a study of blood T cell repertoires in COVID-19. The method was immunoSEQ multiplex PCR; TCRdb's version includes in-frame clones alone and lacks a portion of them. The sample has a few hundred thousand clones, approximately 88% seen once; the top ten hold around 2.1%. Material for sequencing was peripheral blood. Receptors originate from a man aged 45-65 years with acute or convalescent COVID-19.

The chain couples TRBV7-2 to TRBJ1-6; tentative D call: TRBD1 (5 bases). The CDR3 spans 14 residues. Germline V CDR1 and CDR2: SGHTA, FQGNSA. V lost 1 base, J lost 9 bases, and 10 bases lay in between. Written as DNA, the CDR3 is TGTGCCAGCAGCTTAGGGCAGGGTTCTTCACCCCTCCACTTT. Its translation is CASSLGQGSSPLHF.

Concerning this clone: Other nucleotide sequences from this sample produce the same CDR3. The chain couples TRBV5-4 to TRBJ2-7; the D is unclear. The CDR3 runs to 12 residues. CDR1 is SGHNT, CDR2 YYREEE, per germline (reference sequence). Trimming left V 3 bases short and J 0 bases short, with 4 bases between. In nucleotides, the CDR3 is TGTGCCAGCAGCTCGAGCTCCTACGAGCAGTACTTC. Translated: CASSSSSYEQYF.

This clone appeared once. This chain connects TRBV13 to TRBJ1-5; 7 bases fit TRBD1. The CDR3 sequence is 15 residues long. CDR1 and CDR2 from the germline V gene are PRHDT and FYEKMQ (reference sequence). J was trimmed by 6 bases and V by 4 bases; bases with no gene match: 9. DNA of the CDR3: TGTGCCAGCAGCTCCGGGACAGCGTTTGGTCAGCCCCAGCATTTT. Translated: CASSSGTAFGQPQHF.

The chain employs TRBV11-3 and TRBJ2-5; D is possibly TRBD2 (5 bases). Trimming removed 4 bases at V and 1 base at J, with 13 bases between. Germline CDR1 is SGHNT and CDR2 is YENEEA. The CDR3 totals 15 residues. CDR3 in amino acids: CASSSPYRGQETQYF. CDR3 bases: TGTGCCAGCAGCTCACCATACCGGGGCCAAGAGACCCAGTACTTC.

Here the CDR3 reads CAWMGSFQGTF. CDR3 DNA sequence: TGTGCCTGGATGGGTTCTTTCCAGGGCACCTTC. This chain uses TRBV30 with TRBJ1-2; the D gene is possibly TRBD1 (5 bases). The CDR3 is 11 residues long. Germline V gene data show CDR1 as GTSNPN and CDR2 as SVGIG (reference sequence). The V and J ends lost 4 bases and 13 bases respectively, with 16 bases between them.

CDR3 coding DNA: TGTGCCAGCAGCTTAATAGGTAGCGGGGCGGCGGGAGGCACAGATACGCAGTATTTT. It translates to CASSLIGSGAAGGTDTQYF. The V call is TRBV7-3, the J call TRBJ2-3; 8 positions agree with TRBD2. CDR1 is SGHTA and CDR2 is FQGTGA in the germline V gene. The CDR3 runs 19 residues. V gave up 1 base and J gave up 1 base; unmatched junction bases: 13.

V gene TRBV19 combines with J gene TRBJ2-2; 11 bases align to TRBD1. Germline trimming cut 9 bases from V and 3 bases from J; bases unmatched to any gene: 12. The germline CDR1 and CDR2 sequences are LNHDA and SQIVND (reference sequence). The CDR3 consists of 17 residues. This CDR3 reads CASRDPGTGGDTGELFF. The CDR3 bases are TGTGCCAGCCGCGACCCCGGGACAGGGGGGGACACCGGGGAGCTGTTTTTT. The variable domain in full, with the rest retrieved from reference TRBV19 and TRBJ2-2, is DGGITQSPKYLFRKEGQNVTLSCEQNLNHDAMYWYRQDPGQGLRLIYYSQIVNDFQKGDIAEGYSVSREKKESFPLTVTSAQKNPTAFYLCASRDPGTGGDTGELFFGEGSRLTVL.